A single T cell receptor beta chain is shown here with its context. The count of this clone is one. What antigen it recognizes has not been identified. Base qualities were left out, and no much larger clone turns up one base away. This record belongs to a study of blood T cell repertoires in COVID-19 (dated by TCRdb to about 2020). For the wider study: Samples from collaborators originated in the United States, Italy and Spain and spanned both the acute and convalescent phases of COVID-19. The prospective study material was composed of cDNA or gDNA derived from T cells, B-cell-depleted T cells, or PBMCs. The dataset comprised deeply sampled blood TCRbeta repertoires from subjects exposed to, actively infected with, or recovered from COVID-19. A freely available public database, intended as a resource for researchers studying the immune response to SARS-CoV-2, is where the repertoires were released. Samples came from the ongoing ImmuneRACE study (first 160 participants) plus 1,254 subjects from 6 global collaborators. Sample metadata almost always included a de-identified subject ID, COVID-19 status, age in years and sex. Where available, HLA class I and class II types were obtained from metadata supplied by the sample provider rather than from assay-based typing. Overall study outcomes, separate from this receptor: The amount of clinical and demographic metadata varied by source and participant and was provided uncurated.

The immunoSEQ Assay, a bias-controlled multiplex PCR, was used to amplify TCRbeta CDR3 regions from genomic DNA. The authors processed their data as follows. The number of nucleated cells in each sample was estimated from the amplification of reference gene primers within the assay. Sequence reads were collapsed and filtered to measure the absolute abundance of every unique TCRbeta CDR3 rearrangement. For each sample, productive Simpson clonality was calculated as the square root of Simpson's diversity index across productive rearrangements. The source is immuneACCESS, and TCRdb retained only in-frame sequences with V and J called. Part of the clones is not carried over; for the studies checked, unresolved V genes explain less than half of this, and the remainder is unexplained. V, J and clone size are those of that table, while D and trimming were read from the DNA. This sample holds roughly 230,000 clones; about 88% were observed only once. Jointly, the top ten make up more than 6.5% of the sample.

Enrolling through a virtual design, the prospective study's participants ranged in age from roughly 18 to 95 years and lived across 20 to 30 United States geographic areas. Cohort assignment in the prospective study relied on participant-reported clinical history from a screening survey and a study questionnaire. Exposed participants had been in contact with someone with a PCR-confirmed or clinician-diagnosed COVID-19 case within 2 weeks of study entry. Mobile phlebotomists in the prospective study collected whole blood, serum and a nasopharyngeal or oropharyngeal swab from every participant. Prospective study participants could optionally give additional blood draws and questionnaires over an approximately 2-month period. Prospective study blood samples were shipped either frozen or at room temperature before DNA extraction. This TCR was recovered from a woman in her forties or fifties who had been exposed to COVID-19. The specimen was PBMCs or T cells enriched from blood (not recorded which).

The bases read TGTGCCAGCAGTTTTTTGGACAGGGACGGCTACACCTTC. Its coded protein is CASSFLDRDGYTF. The sequence joins TRBV28 to TRBJ1-2; 8 central bases correspond to TRBD1. The CDR3, cysteine through phenylalanine, is 13 amino acids long. Of all the DNA, just the CDR3 is kept, 39 bases in frame from base 1. CDR1 MDHEN and CDR2 SYDVKM were looked up in the germline V gene. V is cut back by 3 bases and J by 8 bases, with 5 bases in the junction unmatched.